This is a list of T cell receptor beta chains from one sample in a study of blood T cell repertoires in COVID-19. Assay used: immunoSEQ multiplex PCR; TCRdb lists only in-frame clones, some missing. The data show roughly 100,000 clones, about 89% seen once. The specimen was peripheral blood. Receptor source: a woman in her sixties or seventies with acute or convalescent COVID-19. The CDR3 runs from the conserved cysteine through the conserved F or W. The D gene is left open where the match is weak. Clone size appears in some rows only: once, few, many, or a class for an expanded clone.

size: once
D: -
V: TRBV28
J: TRBJ2-5
DNA: TGTGCCAGCAGCTCCAACAGGGAGACCCAGTACTTC
CDR3: CASSSNRETQYF

size: few
D: TRBD1
V: TRBV6-5
J: TRBJ1-1
DNA: TGTGCCAGCAACCCGGGACAGGGGAGGGGTGAAGCTTTCTTT
CDR3: CASNPGQGRGEAFF

size: -
D: TRBD1
V: TRBV5-1
J: TRBJ1-1
DNA: TGCGCCAGCAGCTCTGGACAGGGTGGAAGGAACACTGAAGCTTTCTTT
CDR3: CASSSGQGGRNTEAFF

size: -
D: -
V: TRBV19
J: TRBJ2-2
DNA: TGTGCCAGTATCTTGACAGGCGCGAACACCGGGGAGCTGTTTTTT
CDR3: CASILTGANTGELFF

size: -
D: -
V: TRBV7-8
J: TRBJ1-1
DNA: TGTGCCAGCAGCTTTCAGGGTTTGGGCACTGAAGCTTTCTTT
CDR3: CASSFQGLGTEAFF

size: few
D: TRBD1
V: TRBV6-5
J: TRBJ1-2
DNA: TGTGCCAGCAGACAAGGGGGCGGTCTGGGAGGCTACACCTTC
CDR3: CASRQGGGLGGYTF

size: -
D: TRBD1
V: TRBV3-1/TRBV3-2
J: TRBJ1-1
DNA: TGTGCCAGCACCAAGACAGGGAGAATTCACATGAACACTGAAGCTTTCTTT
CDR3: CASTKTGRIHMNTEAFF

size: -
D: -
V: TRBV6-1
J: TRBJ2-2
DNA: TGTGCCAGCAGTGAACCAGGAATCGCAACGAACACCGGGGAGCTGTTTTTT
CDR3: CASSEPGIATNTGELFF

size: -
D: -
V: TRBV24-1
J: TRBJ2-3
DNA: TGTGCCACCAGTGGGGTTGGCCAGGGGTCGGAAGATACGCAGTATTTT
CDR3: CATSGVGQGSEDTQYF

size: -
D: -
V: TRBV11-2
J: TRBJ2-3
DNA: TGTGCCAGCAGCTTAGAATTTGCGGGAACCACAGATACGCAGTATTTT
CDR3: CASSLEFAGTTDTQYF

size: -
D: -
V: TRBV6-1
J: TRBJ1-2
DNA: TGTGCCAGCAGTGATGATGGGGAGCGCGGTGGCTACACCTTC
CDR3: CASSDDGERGGYTF

size: -
D: -
V: TRBV2
J: TRBJ1-6
DNA: TGTGCCAGCAGTGAGGGGGGTGTTTGGTCACCCCTCCACTTT
CDR3: CASSEGGVWSPLHF

size: -
D: -
V: TRBV4-1
J: TRBJ2-3
DNA: TGCGCCAGCAGCCAAGATCGGTCCGGGACGCAGTATTTT
CDR3: CASSQDRSGTQYF

size: -
D: -
V: TRBV5-1
J: TRBJ2-5
DNA: TGCGCCAGCAGCTCCCGGCAGGGCGGGAATGGAGAGACCCAGTACTTC
CDR3: CASSSRQGGNGETQYF

size: -
D: -
V: TRBV11-2
J: TRBJ2-2
DNA: TGTGCCAGCAGCATGGGTGATTGGTCAGGGAACACCGGGGAGCTGTTTTTT
CDR3: CASSMGDWSGNTGELFF

size: once
D: -
V: TRBV24-1
J: TRBJ2-1
DNA: TGTGCCACCAAAGGCGGGGTCTACAATGAGCAGTTCTTC
CDR3: CATKGGVYNEQFF

size: -
D: -
V: TRBV3-1/TRBV3-2
J: TRBJ1-2
DNA: TGTGCCAGCATGGGTGGTCCAGGTTTCTATGGCTACACCTTC
CDR3: CASMGGPGFYGYTF

size: -
D: TRBD2
V: TRBV29-1
J: TRBJ2-1
DNA: TGCAGCGTTGAGAGGGGCGGGAGAGGAGGGAATGAGCAGTTCTTC
CDR3: CSVERGGRGGNEQFF

size: -
D: -
V: TRBV28
J: TRBJ1-4
DNA: TGTGCCAGCAGGGCAGGAAGGGAAAAACTGTTTTTT
CDR3: CASRAGREKLFF

size: -
D: -
V: TRBV4-1
J: TRBJ2-2
DNA: TGCGCCAGCAGCCAAGACCAGAACACCGGGGAGCTGTTTTTT
CDR3: CASSQDQNTGELFF

size: -
D: -
V: TRBV5-1
J: TRBJ1-2
DNA: TGCGCCAGCAGCTTGGTCCCGGGGGCTAACTATGGCTACACCTTC
CDR3: CASSLVPGANYGYTF

size: few
D: TRBD1
V: TRBV18
J: TRBJ1-5
DNA: TGTGCCAGCTCTCCTGGACAGGGTAATCAGCCCCAGCATTTT
CDR3: CASSPGQGNQPQHF

size: -
D: -
V: TRBV6-5
J: TRBJ1-4
DNA: TGTGCCAGCAGCATAACAGTAAATGAAAAACTGTTTTTT
CDR3: CASSITVNEKLFF

size: -
D: TRBD2
V: TRBV19
J: TRBJ2-2
DNA: TGTGCCAGTAGCCCGGGACTAACTAACACCGGGGAGCTGTTTTTT
CDR3: CASSPGLTNTGELFF

size: -
D: -
V: TRBV2
J: TRBJ1-4
DNA: TGTGCCAGCAAACCGGGATCAACTAATGAAAAACTGTTTTTT
CDR3: CASKPGSTNEKLFF

size: -
D: -
V: TRBV28
J: TRBJ2-7
DNA: TGTGCCAGCACCGAACAGGGGGGGAGGAACCACGAGCAGTACTTC
CDR3: CASTEQGGRNHEQYF

size: -
D: -
V: TRBV5-1
J: TRBJ1-1
DNA: TGCGCCAGCAGCTTGGCGTGGGCCTCTTTACGCACTGAAGCTTTCTTT
CDR3: CASSLAWASLRTEAFF

size: -
D: -
V: TRBV28
J: TRBJ1-5
DNA: TGTGCCAGCAGTTTGCTACTATTGCCAGGGAAACAGCCCCAGCATTTT
CDR3: CASSLLLLPGKQPQHF

size: -
D: TRBD1
V: TRBV7-8
J: TRBJ1-1
DNA: TGTGCCAGCAGCCTTCGGGACAGGGGTTCGGGCACTGAAGCTTTCTTT
CDR3: CASSLRDRGSGTEAFF

size: -
D: TRBD1
V: TRBV5-4
J: TRBJ2-7
DNA: TGTGCCAGCAGCTTGCTAAGGGGGCTCCCTAACCACGAGCAGTACTTC
CDR3: CASSLLRGLPNHEQYF

size: -
D: -
V: TRBV2
J: TRBJ1-5
DNA: TGTGCCAGCAGTAAAGACGGGAGCAATCAGCCCCAGCATTTT
CDR3: CASSKDGSNQPQHF

size: once
D: TRBD1
V: TRBV5-8
J: TRBJ1-2
DNA: TGTGCCAGCAGCCTACCCGGGACAGGGGCCTATGGCTACACCTTC
CDR3: CASSLPGTGAYGYTF

size: -
D: -
V: TRBV9
J: TRBJ2-5
DNA: TGTGCCAGCAGCGTAGGCAATCTAGTTGAGACCCAGTACTTC
CDR3: CASSVGNLVETQYF

size: -
D: -
V: TRBV6-5
J: TRBJ1-5
DNA: TGTGCCAGCAGTCAGCAGGGTGGCAATCAGCCCCAGCATTTT
CDR3: CASSQQGGNQPQHF

size: -
D: TRBD2
V: TRBV20-1
J: TRBJ2-3
DNA: TGCAGTGCTAGTGGTGGGCTAGCGGGAGTGGATACGCAGTATTTT
CDR3: CSASGGLAGVDTQYF

size: -
D: -
V: TRBV14
J: TRBJ2-2
DNA: TGTGCCAGCAGCCAACAGATAAACACCGGGGAGCTGTTTTTT
CDR3: CASSQQINTGELFF

size: -
D: TRBD2
V: TRBV4-1
J: TRBJ2-7
DNA: TGCGCCAGCAGCCAGATTAGCGGGATTTCCTACGAGCAGTACTTC
CDR3: CASSQISGISYEQYF

size: -
D: TRBD1
V: TRBV5-1
J: TRBJ1-1
DNA: TGCGCCAGCAGCTTGAACAGGGGAAACACTGAAGCTTTCTTT
CDR3: CASSLNRGNTEAFF

size: -
D: TRBD1
V: TRBV6-5
J: TRBJ2-2
DNA: TGTGCCAGCAGTCGGGACAGAATGACCGGGGAGCTGTTTTTT
CDR3: CASSRDRMTGELFF

size: -
D: TRBD1
V: TRBV5-1
J: TRBJ1-2
DNA: TGCGCCAGCAGCCGGGGTAGGCAGGGGGGACACGCTGGCTACACCTTC
CDR3: CASSRGRQGGHAGYTF

size: -
D: TRBD1
V: TRBV6-5
J: TRBJ2-2
DNA: TGTGCCAGCCAAAGGACAGGGAGCACCGGGGAGCTGTTTTTT
CDR3: CASQRTGSTGELFF

size: -
D: -
V: TRBV19
J: TRBJ1-6
DNA: TGTGCCAGTAGTCCAGGGTTGGGCTATAATTCACCCCTCCACTTT
CDR3: CASSPGLGYNSPLHF

size: -
D: -
V: TRBV27
J: TRBJ2-2
DNA: TGTGCCAGCAGTGACTGGCAGGGTGACACCGGGGAGCTGTTTTTT
CDR3: CASSDWQGDTGELFF

size: -
D: TRBD2
V: TRBV15
J: TRBJ2-6
DNA: TGTGCCACCAGCAGAGGTGACGCGGGGACTACATACTCTGGGGCCAACGTCCTGACTTTC
CDR3: CATSRGDAGTTYSGANVLTF

size: few
D: -
V: TRBV7-9
J: TRBJ2-7
DNA: TGTGCCAGCAGCACATCTGACAGGACCTACGAGCAGTACTTC
CDR3: CASSTSDRTYEQYF

size: -
D: -
V: TRBV25-1
J: TRBJ1-1
DNA: TGTGCCAGCAGTGACAGGGATTTTCGGAACACTGAAGCTTTCTTT
CDR3: CASSDRDFRNTEAFF

size: once
D: -
V: TRBV7-2
J: TRBJ1-2
DNA: TGTGCCAGCAGCTTAGACGGCAAGAGGGGCTACACCTTC
CDR3: CASSLDGKRGYTF

size: -
D: TRBD1
V: TRBV19
J: TRBJ1-2
DNA: TGTGCCAGTAGTTCAACGACAGGGATTTTGTATGGCTACACCTTC
CDR3: CASSSTTGILYGYTF